This T cell receptor beta chain is from a study of monozygotic twins with inflammatory bowel disease. Broader study findings: Patient repertoires may carry noise from differing immunosuppressive treatments.

TCRdb re-analyzed the 5' RACE reads; it lists each CDR3 protein once, without DNA. The sample includes some 190,000 distinct CDR3 sequences. Germline CDR1 and CDR2: MNHNS and SASEGT. This CDR3 contains 15 residues. As concerns this clonotype: Its specificity is unknown.

This rearrangement joins TRBV6-1 to TRBJ1-1; TCRdb outputs TRBD1, but without DNA this stays unchecked. The clonotype was recovered from a human donor with ulcerative colitis or Crohn's disease, or a healthy co-twin of an affected twin (not recorded which). Source material: blood. The CDR3 loop is CASNRAGGSNTEAFF.